This T cell receptor (beta chain) is from a study of blood T cells in healthy people across ages (dated by TCRdb to the mid-2010s). At the level of the whole study: In model experiments, template switching captured about one uniquely barcoded TCR beta cDNA molecule for every two T cells. The donors were split into four age groups: young (average approximately 16 years), middle-aged (roughly 39), aged (about 56) and long-lived (approximately 80). Using the same blood draw, the study looked at two additional independent replicas of 1 million unique cDNA reads for two donors, one aged 18 to 29 and the other aged 80 or older. Age-related changes in TCR beta repertoire diversity were measured in the study by deep sequencing normalized with unique cDNA molecular identifiers.

Receptor amplification or capture employed 5' RACE. Data came from an Illumina HiSeq 2500. A second 7 to 11 cycle PCR used a sample-barcoded 5' primer and a J-beta primer mix. Each TCR beta cDNA molecule received a unique molecular identifier from a template-switch 5' adaptor carrying 12 random nucleotides. Each sample yielded at least 2.5 million CDR3-containing paired-end reads. First-strand cDNA synthesis was performed from all RNA using the Mint cDNA synthesis kit, with priming by a TRBC-specific oligonucleotide. After uracil-DNA glycosylase treatment, a first 18-cycle PCR used universal primers M1SS and BC2_uni_R on all cDNA. On the authors' methods: Each sample was normalized by randomly selecting 1 million high-quality reads, each carrying a distinct molecular identifier. Reads sharing molecular identifiers were discarded rather than binned into consensus sequences. MiTCR, with a Q25 quality threshold and the strictest error-elimination algorithm, was used for CDR3 identification, clonotype clustering and error correction. A nonparametric unseen species model with Euler transformation was used to estimate a lower bound on total TCR beta diversity. The raw public reads went through TCRdb reprocessing: fastp at Q25, MiXCR clone calling, in-frame beta chains kept. Rows matching on CDR3 protein sequence are summarized as one entry with the most common DNA and genes. What appears here as the V and J calls and clone size reflects TCRdb's work, not the paper's. For this sample there are approximately 800,000 distinct CDR3 sequences; 20% to 30% appear just once. Of the sample, about 3% falls within the top ten clones.

The research as a whole found: The CMV infection status of donors was not known, potentially confounding age-related changes in expanded clonotypes. Observed TCR beta diversity per million T cells fell roughly linearly with age, and a significant reduction was already apparent by age around 36. There was a strong correlation between observed TCR beta diversity and the percentage of naive T cells measured by flow cytometry. Compared with the aged group, the long-lived group had more naive CD4+ T cells, fewer expanded clones and increased TCR diversity, suggesting age selection. Because profiling used bulk unsorted PBMCs, naive and antigen-experienced compartments could not be compared conclusively. Estimates of total diversity from one million sequenced T cells were regarded as lower bounds and underestimates.

As concerns this clonotype: What antigen it recognizes has not been identified. No per-base quality is available; no much larger clone lies one base away.

V and J are truncated by 8 bases and 6 bases respectively, leaving an intervening sequence of 10 bases. The germline V gene (reference sequence) sets CDR1 to SEHNR and CDR2 to FQNEAQ. The CDR3 runs 11 amino acids, cysteine and phenylalanine included. The kept DNA is CDR3 alone, 33 bases in frame from the first base. The roughly 37 donors, aged about 6 to 100 years, were systemically healthy Caucasian individuals from Russia. Each donor gave 8 to 10 milliliters of peripheral blood, collected into EDTA-treated Vacutainer tubes. Ficoll-Paque density-gradient centrifugation was used to isolate PBMCs, with at least 6.5 million per sample. Trizol reagent was used to extract total RNA from PBMCs, with at least 5 micrograms per sample. For every donor, an aliquot of PBMCs went through flow cytometry to measure the percentages of naive CD45RAhigh/CD27high T cells. The data were also submitted as part of a second study, on T cells of mothers and their children. The second publication reports: The donors were nine systemically healthy Caucasian individuals, made up of three mothers and their six children. cDNA synthesis used all of the extracted RNA, with around 1.6 ug of RNA in each 15 ul reaction. In the second PCR, sample barcodes and 2-4 random nucleotides were introduced via the M1S primer. More than 8 million TCR beta CDR3 reads were obtained from each mother, and several million reads were obtained from each child. Thymic selection shapes the output of TCR recombination in a similar way in related and unrelated pairs, and inherited differences have a minor effect. Normalized repertoire overlap was always slightly but never significantly higher in related than unrelated mother-child pairs. No persistent microchimeric T cell clones were detected, at a sensitivity of about 100 clones per million clonotypes. Deep NGS was used in the study to compare the TCR beta repertoires of mothers and children and to look for features that separate related mother-child pairs from unrelated individuals. On average, the children were roughly 10 +/- 4 years old, while the mothers were about 40 +/- 4 years old. After adapter ligation was performed with NEBNext reagents, the libraries were sequenced on an Illumina HiSeq 2000 with 100+100 nt paired-end reads. To avoid cross-contamination, the mother libraries and the child libraries were prepared a month apart and sequenced in separate runs. For each donor, somewhere between about 450,000 and 2,200,000 distinct TCR beta clonotypes were identified. Naive TCR beta clonotypes were estimated from low-frequency clonotypes matched to each donor's FACS-determined naive share, without sorting.

Recombination joined TRBV7-9 with TRBJ1-2; there is no confident call for the D gene. This TCR derives from a boy aged 10-17 years in good health. Specimen: blood. The DNA reads as follows: TGTGCCAGCGAAGAAAACGATGGCTACACCTTC. Translation gives CASEENDGYTF.